These T cell receptor beta chains were read from a single sample in a study of tumor-infiltrating lymphocytes in primary liver carcinoma. From the multiplex PCR reads, TCRdb called clonotypes with MiXCR, one entry per CDR3 protein. The profile shows about 320,000 distinct CDR3 sequences, around three fifths of them singletons. The sequenced sample was peripheral blood. The receptors originated from a woman aged 25 to 39 with primary liver carcinoma and hepatitis B virus infection. Both conserved end residues are part of each CDR3. D genes are given only for firm matches. Expanded clones are given a class, and other clones once, few, many or no size at all.

j_gene: TRBJ2-1
abundance: NA
d_gene: NA
v_gene: TRBV11-2
CDR3aa: CASCSSGNRNDEQFF
CDR3nt: TGTGCCAGCTGCAGTAGCGGAAACCGGAACGATGAACAGTTCTTC

j_gene: TRBJ2-1
abundance: NA
d_gene: NA
v_gene: TRBV4-3
CDR3aa: CASSQDSHSEYNEQFF
CDR3nt: TGCGCCAGCAGCCAAGATTCCCACTCAGAATACAATGAGCAGTTCTTC

j_gene: TRBJ2-5
abundance: NA
d_gene: NA
v_gene: TRBV11-2
CDR3aa: CASSQTQLIQYF
CDR3nt: TGTGCCAGCAGTCAGACCCAGTTAATCCAGTACTTC

j_gene: TRBJ2-4
abundance: NA
d_gene: NA
v_gene: TRBV28
CDR3aa: CASSPPERALAKNIQYF
CDR3nt: TGTGCCAGCAGCCCTCCTGAGAGGGCCCTAGCCAAAAACATTCAGTACTTC

j_gene: TRBJ2-2
abundance: NA
d_gene: NA
v_gene: TRBV6-1
CDR3aa: CANSAVGELFF
CDR3nt: TGTGCCAACAGTGCCGTCGGTGAGCTGTTTTTT

j_gene: TRBJ2-7
abundance: many
d_gene: TRBD2
v_gene: TRBV29-1
CDR3aa: CSAGGGTSYEQYF
CDR3nt: TGCAGCGCCGGGGGGGGGACCTCCTACGAGCAGTACTTC

j_gene: TRBJ2-7
abundance: NA
d_gene: TRBD1
v_gene: TRBV5-4
CDR3aa: CASSMGQGLYEQYF
CDR3nt: TGTGCCAGCAGCATGGGACAGGGACTCTACGAGCAGTACTTC

j_gene: TRBJ2-1
abundance: once
d_gene: NA
v_gene: TRBV11-2
CDR3aa: CGSGFGYNEQFF
CDR3nt: TGTGGCAGCGGCTTCGGTTACAATGAGCAGTTCTTC

j_gene: TRBJ2-1
abundance: NA
d_gene: NA
v_gene: TRBV5-1
CDR3aa: CASSLGGSNNEQFF
CDR3nt: TGCGCCAGCAGCTTGGGGGGAAGCAACAATGAGCAGTTCTTC

j_gene: TRBJ2-1
abundance: many
d_gene: TRBD1
v_gene: TRBV4-1
CDR3aa: CASSRGQGAANEQFF
CDR3nt: TGCGCCAGCAGCCGCGGACAGGGGGCGGCAAATGAGCAGTTCTTC

j_gene: TRBJ2-5
abundance: many
d_gene: TRBD2
v_gene: TRBV6-2/TRBV6-3
CDR3aa: CASSYGGLAGGQETQYF
CDR3nt: TGTGCCAGCAGTTACGGCGGCCTAGCGGGAGGTCAAGAGACCCAGTACTTC

j_gene: TRBJ2-3
abundance: many
d_gene: TRBD2
v_gene: TRBV29-1
CDR3aa: CSVGDPGLATSDTQYF
CDR3nt: TGCAGCGTTGGGGATCCGGGACTAGCGACCTCAGATACGCAGTATTTT

j_gene: TRBJ1-2
abundance: many
d_gene: NA
v_gene: TRBV6-1
CDR3aa: CATAGTANF
CDR3nt: TGTGCCACAGCCGGGACGGCCAACTTC

j_gene: TRBJ2-3
abundance: NA
d_gene: TRBD2
v_gene: TRBV4-3
CDR3aa: CASSQEGLAGGPIDTQYF
CDR3nt: TGCGCCAGCAGCCAAGAAGGCCTAGCGGGAGGGCCAATAGATACGCAGTATTTT

j_gene: TRBJ2-2
abundance: NA
d_gene: NA
v_gene: TRBV5-6
CDR3aa: CPSSLAPRVTGELLF
CDR3nt: TGCCCCAGCAGCTTGGCACCCAGAGTCACGGGGGAGCTGCTTTTT

j_gene: TRBJ1-1
abundance: NA
d_gene: TRBD1
v_gene: TRBV6-2/TRBV6-3
CDR3aa: CVSRAGQNTNTEAFF
CDR3nt: TGTGTCAGCAGGGCGGGACAGAACACGAACACTGAAGCTTTCTTT

j_gene: TRBJ2-7
abundance: few
d_gene: TRBD1
v_gene: TRBV7-9
CDR3aa: CASSSPGQDYYEQYF
CDR3nt: TGTGCCAGCAGCTCTCCGGGACAGGACTATTACGAGCAGTACTTC

j_gene: TRBJ2-5
abundance: NA
d_gene: NA
v_gene: TRBV11-2
CDR3aa: CANSLALRVDTQYF
CDR3nt: TGTGCCAACAGCTTAGCGTTAAGAGTGGATACCCAGTACTTC

j_gene: TRBJ2-1
abundance: NA
d_gene: NA
v_gene: TRBV6-6
CDR3aa: CAGSRYQEVNNEQFF
CDR3nt: TGTGCCGGGAGCCGCTATCAGGAGGTAAACAATGAGCAGTTCTTC

j_gene: TRBJ2-7
abundance: many
d_gene: NA
v_gene: TRBV4-2
CDR3aa: CASSQSPIYEQYF
CDR3nt: TGTGCCAGCAGCCAAAGTCCCATCTACGAGCAGTACTTC

j_gene: TRBJ1-5
abundance: NA
d_gene: TRBD1
v_gene: TRBV7-3
CDR3aa: CASSPWDSPGQPQHF
CDR3nt: TGTGCCAGCAGCCCGTGGGACAGTCCTGGTCAGCCCCAGCATTTT

j_gene: TRBJ2-3
abundance: few
d_gene: TRBD2
v_gene: TRBV6-2/TRBV6-3
CDR3aa: CASSSRLAGASTDTQYF
CDR3nt: TGTGCCAGCAGTTCTAGGCTAGCGGGAGCTAGCACAGATACGCAGTATTTT

j_gene: TRBJ2-5
abundance: NA
d_gene: NA
v_gene: TRBV5-1
CDR3aa: CASSFEGREAQYF
CDR3nt: TGCGCCAGCAGCTTCGAAGGCAGAGAGGCCCAGTACTTC

j_gene: TRBJ2-1
abundance: NA
d_gene: TRBD2
v_gene: TRBV5-1
CDR3aa: CASSFTSGYQGNGQFF
CDR3nt: TGCGCCAGCAGCTTCACTAGCGGCTATCAGGGGAATGGGCAGTTCTTC

j_gene: TRBJ1-2
abundance: NA
d_gene: NA
v_gene: TRBV28
CDR3aa: CASSSYIGYTF
CDR3nt: TGTGCCAGCAGTTCGTACATTGGCTACACCTTC

j_gene: TRBJ2-7
abundance: once
d_gene: TRBD1
v_gene: TRBV28
CDR3aa: CACSLDRVVYEQYF
CDR3nt: TGTGCCTGCAGTTTAGACAGGGTAGTCTACGAGCAGTACTTC

j_gene: TRBJ1-2
abundance: NA
d_gene: NA
v_gene: TRBV6-2/TRBV6-3
CDR3aa: CASSLYVDGTYGYTF
CDR3nt: TGTGCCAGCAGTCTGTATGTGGACGGGACCTATGGCTACACCTTC

j_gene: TRBJ1-2
abundance: once
d_gene: NA
v_gene: TRBV12-3/TRBV12-4
CDR3aa: CAISLVRLPNGYTF
CDR3nt: TGTGCCATCAGTTTGGTCAGGCTTCCTAACGGCTACACCTTC

j_gene: TRBJ2-7
abundance: NA
d_gene: NA
v_gene: TRBV19
CDR3aa: CASSISRLSYEQYF
CDR3nt: TGTGCCAGTAGTATAAGCCGACTCTCCTACGAGCAGTACTTC

j_gene: TRBJ1-4
abundance: NA
d_gene: NA
v_gene: TRBV7-9
CDR3aa: CASSPGRVNEKLLF
CDR3nt: TGTGCCAGCAGCCCCGGGAGGGTTAATGAAAAACTGCTTTTT

j_gene: TRBJ2-1
abundance: NA
d_gene: TRBD2
v_gene: TRBV13
CDR3aa: CASSSREGKMIKQFF
CDR3nt: TGTGCCAGCAGCTCGCGGGAGGGCAAGATGATTAAGCAGTTCTTC

j_gene: TRBJ2-2
abundance: NA
d_gene: NA
v_gene: TRBV11-2
CDR3aa: CVSSLAGGELFF
CDR3nt: TGTGTCAGCAGCTTAGCTGGTGGGGAGCTGTTTTTT

j_gene: TRBJ2-3
abundance: NA
d_gene: NA
v_gene: TRBV28
CDR3aa: CASSPLRGSTDTQYF
CDR3nt: TGTGCCAGCAGTCCTCTGCGGGGCAGCACAGATACGCAGTATTTT

j_gene: TRBJ2-3
abundance: few
d_gene: NA
v_gene: TRBV28
CDR3aa: CASSLPVVDTQYF
CDR3nt: TGTGCCAGCAGTTTACCCGTAGTAGATACGCAGTATTTT

j_gene: TRBJ2-7
abundance: many
d_gene: NA
v_gene: TRBV12-3/TRBV12-4
CDR3aa: CASSLGEMGEQYF
CDR3nt: TGTGCCAGCAGTTTGGGCGAGATGGGGGAGCAGTACTTC

j_gene: TRBJ2-7
abundance: NA
d_gene: NA
v_gene: TRBV6-5
CDR3aa: CASNSGRTYEQYF
CDR3nt: TGTGCCAGCAATTCCGGGAGAACCTACGAGCAGTACTTC

j_gene: TRBJ1-5
abundance: few
d_gene: NA
v_gene: TRBV30
CDR3aa: CAWSVEGHGQPQHF
CDR3nt: TGTGCCTGGAGTGTTGAGGGACACGGACAGCCCCAGCATTTT

j_gene: TRBJ2-7
abundance: NA
d_gene: NA
v_gene: TRBV6-5
CDR3aa: CASMRLVGAQITYEQYF
CDR3nt: TGTGCCAGCATGAGGCTAGTGGGCGCCCAGATCACCTACGAGCAGTACTTC

j_gene: TRBJ2-2
abundance: many
d_gene: NA
v_gene: TRBV6-2/TRBV6-3
CDR3aa: CASSNGANTGELFF
CDR3nt: TGTGCCAGCAGTAACGGGGCTAACACCGGGGAGCTGTTTTTT

j_gene: TRBJ2-2
abundance: NA
d_gene: TRBD1
v_gene: TRBV28
CDR3aa: CASSPLGQGVIGELFF
CDR3nt: TGTGCCAGCAGCCCACTGGGACAGGGGGTTATCGGGGAGCTGTTTTTT

j_gene: TRBJ2-5
abundance: once
d_gene: NA
v_gene: TRBV6-1
CDR3aa: CASSEISAQYF
CDR3nt: TGTGCCAGCAGTGAAATTTCGGCCCAGTACTTC

j_gene: TRBJ1-3
abundance: many
d_gene: TRBD1
v_gene: TRBV11-3
CDR3aa: CASSWTGIGNTIYF
CDR3nt: TGTGCCAGCAGCTGGACAGGGATCGGAAACACCATATATTTT

j_gene: TRBJ2-5
abundance: many
d_gene: NA
v_gene: TRBV4-1
CDR3aa: CASSQGAPGTETQYF
CDR3nt: TGCGCCAGCAGCCAAGGGGCTCCTGGGACGGAGACCCAGTACTTC

j_gene: TRBJ2-7
abundance: many
d_gene: TRBD1
v_gene: TRBV11-3
CDR3aa: CASSRSTGNYEQYF
CDR3nt: TGTGCCAGCAGCCGCTCGACAGGGAACTACGAGCAGTACTTC

j_gene: TRBJ2-7
abundance: NA
d_gene: NA
v_gene: TRBV11-2
CDR3aa: CASSPTNGRVNEQCF
CDR3nt: TGTGCCAGCAGCCCGACTAACGGGAGAGTAAACGAGCAGTGCTTC

j_gene: TRBJ2-2
abundance: many
d_gene: NA
v_gene: TRBV4-3
CDR3aa: CASSQDSSNTGELFF
CDR3nt: TGCGCCAGCAGCCAAGACAGCTCGAACACCGGGGAGCTGTTTTTT

j_gene: TRBJ2-3
abundance: many
d_gene: TRBD2
v_gene: TRBV11-2
CDR3aa: CASSGTSGTEDTQYF
CDR3nt: TGTGCCAGCAGCGGCACTAGCGGGACGGAAGATACGCAGTATTTT